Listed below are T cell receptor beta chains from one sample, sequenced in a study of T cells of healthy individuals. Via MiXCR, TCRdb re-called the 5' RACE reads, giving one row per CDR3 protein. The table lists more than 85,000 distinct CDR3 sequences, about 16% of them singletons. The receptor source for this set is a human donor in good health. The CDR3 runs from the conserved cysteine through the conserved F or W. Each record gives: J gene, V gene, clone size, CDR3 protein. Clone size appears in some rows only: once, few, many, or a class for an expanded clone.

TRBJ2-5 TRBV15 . CATSRRGEAEYF
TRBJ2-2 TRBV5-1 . CASSLLAGEIANTGELFF
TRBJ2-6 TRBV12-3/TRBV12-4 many CASSLKGSSGANVLTF
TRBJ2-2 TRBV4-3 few CASSQLLGFGELFF
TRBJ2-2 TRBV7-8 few CASSLAPSRGPNTGELFF
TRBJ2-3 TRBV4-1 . CASSQGLAGGSTDTQYF
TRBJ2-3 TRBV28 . CASSLVRTGSTDTQYF
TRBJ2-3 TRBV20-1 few CSATLPRDPTDTQYF
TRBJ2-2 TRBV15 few CATSRDLATGELFF
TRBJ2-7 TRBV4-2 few CASSQESVAGGAEQYF
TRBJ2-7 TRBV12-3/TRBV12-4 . CASSPRLANEQYF
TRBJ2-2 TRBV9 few CASSVAGRDTGELFF
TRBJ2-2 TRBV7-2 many CASNLASGTNTGELFF
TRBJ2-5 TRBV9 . CASSETSGQGLETQYF
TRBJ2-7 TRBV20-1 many CSASSLAGGREQYF
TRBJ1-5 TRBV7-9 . CASSLDGFNQPQHF
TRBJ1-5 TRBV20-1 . CSARQTGAKPQHF
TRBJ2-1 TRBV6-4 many CASSDGTSGGNEQFF
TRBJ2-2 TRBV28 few CASSARTFANTGELFF